The 28 T cell receptor beta chains below were found in one sample sequenced in a study of blood T cell repertoires in COVID-19 (dated by TCRdb to 2020 to 2021). The library was generated by the immunoSEQ multiplex PCR assay. TCRdb stores this immuneACCESS table with in-frame sequences only. Part of the clones is absent; in the studies checked, under half of the shortfall reflects unresolved V genes, and no reason is known for the rest. Across this sample there are just under 65,000 clones, with about 80% seen only once. Approximately 15% of the sample is in the top ten clones. Sequenced input: peripheral blood. The source is a man in his 60s with COVID-19, enrolled during active disease.

The sample holds one count of this clone. A much larger clone differs by one base, so this may be a read error. The V and J genes are TRBV11-3 and TRBJ2-7; a weak D match, TRBD1 (6 bases). Per the germline V gene, CDR1 is SGHNT and CDR2 is YENEEA. The CDR3 totals 16 residues. The CDR3 loop reads CVSSPREAGPGVEQYF. The CDR3 region has the DNA TGTGTCAGCAGCCCCCGAGAGGCGGGCCCAGGGGTCGAGCAGTACTTC. The whole variable domain, filled in from reference TRBV11-3 and TRBJ2-7, reads EAGVVQSPRYKIIEKKQPVAFWCNPISGHNTLYWYLQNLGQGPELLIRYENEEAVDDSQLPKDRFSAERLKGVDSTLKIQPAELGDSAVYLCVSSPREAGPGVEQYFGPGTRLTVT.

The chain carries TRBV10-1 and TRBJ2-5, with unresolved D. Per the germline V gene, CDR1 is WNHNN and CDR2 is SYGVQD (reference sequence). There are 14 residues in the CDR3. V was cut by 2 bases and J by 4 bases, with 11 bases left in between. The CDR3, as DNA: TGCGCCAGCAGTGAGAGGCGGCAGCTAGAGACCCAGTACTTC. Its translation is CASSERRQLETQYF.

This clone came up once. The CDR3 reads CASTHNRGGTEAFF. CDR3 sequence (DNA): TGTGCCAGCACCCACAACAGGGGGGGTACTGAAGCTTTCTTT. The rearrangement links TRBV28 to TRBJ1-1; 8 bases are a match to TRBD1. Unmatched junction bases numbered 9, after V lost 7 bases and J lost 5 bases. CDR1 is MDHEN, CDR2 SYDVKM, per germline. The CDR3 totals 14 residues.

The chain recombines TRBV4-1 with TRBJ2-1; TRBD1 might be the D (6 bases). CDR1 is MGHRA and CDR2 is YSYEKL in the germline V gene. V was pared by 3 bases and J by 1 base, with 13 bases between. The CDR3 extends over 16 amino acids. The CDR3 region has the DNA TGCGCCAGCAGCCAGGCCCCAGGGGAATCCTACAATGAGCAGTTCTTC. Amino acids: CASSQAPGESYNEQFF.

The CDR3 is CASSLDRETQYF. As DNA, the CDR3 is TGTGCCAGCAGTTTAGACAGAGAGACCCAGTACTTC. The rearrangement links TRBV12-3 or TRBV12-4 to TRBJ2-5; D is undetermined. The CDR3 runs to 12 residues. The germline V and J ends were trimmed by 1 base and 4 bases, with 4 bases remaining between them.

The rearrangement joins TRBV19 to TRBJ1-5; the D gene is possibly TRBD1 (5 bases). Germline CDR1 is LNHDA and CDR2 is SQIVND (reference sequence). CDR3 size: 16 residues. With 4 bases removed from V and 2 bases from J, the gap between germline ends came to 15 bases. The CDR3 bases are TGTGCCAGTAGTAGGGCAGGGACTGACGGCAATCAGCCCCAGCATTTT. Translated, it gives CASSRAGTDGNQPQHF.

This rearrangement joins TRBV6-5 to TRBJ2-3; TRBD2 aligns across 10 bases. Germline CDR1 and CDR2: MNHEY and SVGAGI. This CDR3 comprises 16 residues. V was clipped by 0 bases and J by 6 bases; unmatched bases: 6. CDR3 protein: CASSYSGLAGADTQYF. In DNA, the CDR3 is TGTGCCAGCAGTTACTCTGGCCTAGCGGGAGCTGATACGCAGTATTTT.

This clone was seen once. The rearrangement uses TRBV5-1 and TRBJ2-7; 9 bases line up with TRBD1. In germline, CDR1 is SGHRS, CDR2 YFSETQ. This CDR3 has 15 residues. Trimming took 5 bases from V and 6 from J; bases not matched to a gene: 12. Written as DNA, the CDR3 is TGCGCCAGCAGTCCAACCCCGGGACAGGGTGGCGAGCAGTACTTC. This gives the protein CASSPTPGQGGEQYF.

V is TRBV6-5 and J is TRBJ1-2; D gene uncertain. The CDR3 has 14 residues. CDR1 and CDR2 from the germline V gene are MNHEY and SVGAGI. The germline V and J ends were trimmed by 6 bases and 2 bases, with 13 bases remaining between them. The CDR3 nucleotides are TGTGCCAGCAGCCGGAGAGGGTCCAACTATGGCTACACCTTC. Translated: CASSRRGSNYGYTF.

This chain connects TRBV6-5 to TRBJ1-6; possible D gene TRBD1, 6 bases. This CDR3 has 13 amino acids. The germline V and J ends were trimmed by 5 bases and 8 bases, with 10 bases remaining between them. Germline CDR1 and CDR2: MNHEY and SVGAGI. CDR3 in DNA: TGTGCCAGCAGTCGACAGGAATATTCACCCCTCCACTTT. Its protein is CASSRQEYSPLHF.

The chain employs TRBV12-5 and TRBJ1-5; TRBD1 matches at 11 bases. The germline V gene encodes CDR1 LGHNT and CDR2 FRNRAP. Trimming removed 6 bases from V and 0 bases from J; junction bases left unmatched: 4. CDR3 length equals 16 residues. CDR3 DNA: TGTGCTAGTGGGACCGGGACAGGGGGTAGCAATCAGCCCCAGCATTTT. This codes for CASGTGTGGSNQPQHF.

The rearrangement uses TRBV24-1 and TRBJ2-3, with 8 positions matching TRBD1. The CDR3 has 16 residues. Germline V lookup: CDR1 KGHDR, CDR2 SFDVKD. V dropped 3 bases and J dropped 3; count of bases not matched to a gene: 7. The CDR3 bases are TGTGCCACCAGTGATCTCAGGGGGCGCGGTACAGATACGCAGTATTTT. Amino acids: CATSDLRGRGTDTQYF.

This chain links TRBV18 with TRBJ1-1; D is ambiguous. Germline CDR1 reads KGHSH; CDR2 reads LQKENI. The germline V and J ends were trimmed by 5 bases and 3 bases, with 10 bases remaining between them. The CDR3 is 13 amino acids. The CDR3 nucleotides read TGTGCCAGCTCAGAGGTTCGGGACACTGAAGCTTTCTTT. Translating gives CASSEVRDTEAFF.

This clone was counted a single time. The chain couples TRBV5-6 to TRBJ2-5; 10 bases are shared with TRBD1. Germline V CDR1 and CDR2: SGHDT, YYEEEE. This CDR3 comprises 15 residues. The V and J ends lost 4 bases and 4 bases, in that order; junction bases with no gene match: 7. This CDR3 reads CASSPGQGISETQYF. Here the CDR3 DNA reads TGTGCCAGCAGCCCGGGACAGGGGATTTCAGAGACCCAGTACTTC.

The chain uses TRBV5-1 and TRBJ2-1; D is undetermined. V lost 1 base and J 3 bases, leaving 11 bases between the germline ends. Germline CDR1 reads SGHRS; CDR2 reads YFSETQ. This CDR3 has 15 residues. The CDR3 nucleotides are TGCGCCAGCAGCTTGCGTGGGCCATACTACAATGAGCAGTTCTTC. This translates into CASSLRGPYYNEQFF.

The gene calls are TRBV11-3 and TRBJ2-2; 10 bases fit TRBD1. The ends lost 4 bases at V and 7 bases at J; junction bases unmatched: 3. The length of the CDR3 is 14 residues. Per the germline V gene, CDR1 is SGHNT and CDR2 is YENEEA. The CDR3: CASSSDRGNGELFF. The CDR3 DNA is TGTGCCAGCAGCTCGGACAGGGGGAACGGGGAGCTGTTTTTT.

This rearrangement joins TRBV4-1 to TRBJ2-7; 7 nucleotides line up with TRBD1. CDR3 size: 17 residues. The V gene end was trimmed by 0 bases and the J gene end by 9 bases; junction bases not matched to a gene: 17. The germline V gene encodes CDR1 MGHRA and CDR2 YSYEKL. In nucleotides, the CDR3 is TGCGCCAGCAGCCAAGATTCACAGGGGCTCTCTTCGGTGGTGCAGTACTTC. It specifies CASSQDSQGLSSVVQYF.

The genes are TRBV5-5 and TRBJ1-6; possibly TRBD1 for D (6 bases). The V gene lost 6 bases and the J gene lost 7 bases, with 17 bases spanning the gap. Per germline, CDR1 SGHKS and CDR2 YYEKEE (reference sequence). This CDR3 spans 15 amino acids. The CDR3 region is CASTITEGENSPLHF. In nucleotides, the CDR3 is TGTGCCAGCACTATCACAGAGGGGGAAAATTCACCCCTCCACTTT. Full variable domain (outside the CDR3, taken from reference TRBV5-5 and TRBJ1-6): DAGVTQSPTHLIKTRGQQVTLRCSPISGHKSVSWYQQVLGQGPQFIFQYYEKEERGRGNFPDRFSARQFPNYSSELNVNALLLGDSALYLCASTITEGENSPLHFGNGTRLTVT.

The chain employs TRBV2 and TRBJ2-7; 7 bases are shared with TRBD2. V was pared by 1 base and J by 1 base, with 4 bases of the junction left unmatched. Germline CDR1 and CDR2: SNHLY and FYNNEI. The CDR3 runs to 15 residues. The DNA for the CDR3 is TGTGCCAGCAGTGAAGGGTTCGGGAGGTCCTACGAGCAGTACTTC. It codes for CASSEGFGRSYEQYF.

V is TRBV7-9 and J is TRBJ2-7; a possible D gene is TRBD2 (5 bases). V lost 5 bases and J 2 bases, leaving 10 bases between the germline ends. Germline loops: CDR1 SEHNR, CDR2 FQNEAQ (reference sequence). The CDR3 runs to 13 residues. The CDR3: CASSATGTYEQYF. The CDR3 coding sequence is TGTGCCAGCAGCGCCACGGGGACCTACGAGCAGTACTTC.

This CDR3 is CASSPGTSGTSTYEQYF. In DNA, the CDR3 is TGCGCCAGCAGCCCCGGGACTAGCGGGACTTCCACCTACGAGCAGTACTTC. The gene calls are TRBV5-1 and TRBJ2-7, with TRBD2 matching 13 bases. Unmatched junction bases numbered 9, after V lost 4 bases and J lost 2 bases. The CDR3 consists of 17 residues. Germline-derived CDR1 and CDR2 are SGHRS and YFSETQ.

Here the CDR3 DNA reads TGCAGCGTTGAAGGGACTAGCGGCACAGATACGCAGTATTTT. Translation gives CSVEGTSGTDTQYF. The rearrangement uses TRBV29-1 and TRBJ2-3; the match to TRBD2 covers 9 bases. Germline loops: CDR1 SQVTM, CDR2 ANQGSEA. Losses at the gene ends were 1 base for V and 1 base for J; bases not matched to a gene: 0. The CDR3 loop spans 14 amino acids.

The chain links TRBV11-2 to TRBJ1-4; tentatively, D is TRBD1 (6 bases). V was pared by 6 bases and J by 8 bases, with 10 bases between. The CDR3 totals 12 residues. In germline, CDR1 is SGHAT, CDR2 FQNNGV. CDR3 coding DNA: TGTGCCAGCAGTGAGGGGGGGGAAAAACTGTTTTTT. It translates to CASSEGGEKLFF.

This clone was seen at least ten times. This sample includes further DNA sequences coding for the same CDR3. V usage is TRBV19 and J usage is TRBJ2-7; 13 positions agree with TRBD2. Germline V gene lookup returns CDR1 LNHDA and CDR2 SQIVND (reference sequence). The CDR3 is made up of 15 amino acids. Germline trimming cut 5 bases from V and 7 bases from J; bases unmatched to any gene: 8. The CDR3 here is CASSPGTSGTYEQYF. CDR3 in DNA: TGTGCCAGTAGTCCCGGGACTAGCGGGACGTATGAGCAGTACTTC.

The J gene is TRBJ1-6, the V gene TRBV5-4; no definite D call. CDR3 length equals 15 residues. V lost 7 bases and J lost 9, with 20 bases in between. CDR1 is SGHNT, CDR2 YYREEE, per germline (reference sequence). Here the CDR3 DNA reads TGTGCCAGCCAACTTTCCGGGGTATGGATTTCACCCCTCCACTTT. Translation gives CASQLSGVWISPLHF.

The rearrangement links TRBV5-1 to TRBJ1-1; weak D call: TRBD1 (6 bases). With 4 bases removed from V and 7 bases from J, the gap between germline ends came to 17 bases. Germline values: CDR1 SGHRS, CDR2 YFSETQ. The CDR3 loop spans 14 amino acids. CDR3 sequence reads: CASSPTRQVGEAFF. DNA for the CDR3: TGCGCCAGCAGCCCAACCCGACAGGTGGGTGAAGCTTTCTTT.

The chain couples TRBV6-1 to TRBJ1-2; 7 bases agree with TRBD1. The CDR3 totals 14 residues. V was pared by 0 bases and J by 5 bases, with 3 bases of the junction left unmatched. Germline V gene lookup returns CDR1 MNHNS and CDR2 SASEGT. The CDR3 DNA sequence: TGTGCCAGCAGTGAAGCCGGCAGGGGGTATGGCTACACCTTC. This translates into CASSEAGRGYGYTF.

The chain is built from TRBV3-1 (or the pseudogene TRBV3-2) and TRBJ2-1, with 8 positions matching TRBD2. The CDR3 totals 17 residues. V shed 2 bases, J shed 2 bases, and the junction held 8 bases outside the gene matches. CDR1 and CDR2 from the germline V gene are LGHDT and YNNKEL (reference sequence). This CDR3 reads CASSQSVAGTAYNEQFF. The CDR3 nucleotides are TGTGCCAGCAGCCAATCGGTAGCGGGAACGGCCTACAATGAGCAGTTCTTC.